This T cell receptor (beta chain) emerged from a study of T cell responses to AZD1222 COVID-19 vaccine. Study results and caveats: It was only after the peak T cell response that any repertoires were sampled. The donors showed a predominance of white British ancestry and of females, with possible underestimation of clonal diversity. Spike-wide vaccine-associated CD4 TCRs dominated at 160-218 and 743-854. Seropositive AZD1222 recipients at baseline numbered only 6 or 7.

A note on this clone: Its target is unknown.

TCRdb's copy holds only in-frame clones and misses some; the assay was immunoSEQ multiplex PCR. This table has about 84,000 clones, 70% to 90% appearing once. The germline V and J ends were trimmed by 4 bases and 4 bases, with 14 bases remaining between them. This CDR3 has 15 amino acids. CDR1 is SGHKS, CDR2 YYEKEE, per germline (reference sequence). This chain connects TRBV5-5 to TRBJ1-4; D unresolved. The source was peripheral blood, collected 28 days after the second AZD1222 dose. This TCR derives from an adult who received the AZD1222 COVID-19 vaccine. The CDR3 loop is CASSNAPSRNEKLFF. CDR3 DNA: TGTGCCAGCAGCAACGCTCCCTCCCGTAATGAAAAACTGTTTTTT.